The 21 T cell receptor beta chains given below trace back to one sample, sequenced in a study of cytotoxic CD8 clonotypes in ibrutinib-treated CLL. This table comes from immunoSEQ multiplex PCR, and its TCRdb copy is limited to in-frame clones, with some not included. The sample lists 35,000 to 50,000 clones; just over 70% were seen once. The sequencing used PBMCs, collected at disease progression, from a patient treated with ibrutinib. These receptors were collected from a human donor with chronic lymphocytic leukemia.

This sequence joins TRBV27 and TRBJ2-3, with D possibly matching TRBD2 (6 bases). Germline CDR1 and CDR2: MNHEY and SMNVEV (reference sequence). The CDR3 is 16 residues long. The V and J ends lost 6 bases and 1 base respectively, with 17 bases between them. The CDR3 sequence: CASRRDFMSGTDTQYF. As DNA, the CDR3 is TGTGCCAGCAGACGGGACTTCATGAGTGGCACAGATACGCAGTATTTT.

CDR3 region: CASSEFGPDTQYF. The DNA of the CDR3 is TGTGCCAGCAGTGAATTCGGACCAGATACGCAGTATTTT. The V gene is TRBV2, the J gene TRBJ2-3; D remains unclear. CDR3 length: 13 amino acids. In germline, CDR1 is SNHLY, CDR2 FYNNEI. Deletions cut 2 bases from V and 4 bases from J, with 7 bases between.

This sequence joins TRBV27 and TRBJ2-7, with 7 bases identical to TRBD1. The CDR3 loop spans 15 amino acids. Germline CDR1 and CDR2: MNHEY and SMNVEV (reference sequence). Trimming took 2 bases from V and 0 from J; bases not matched to a gene: 4. CDR3 amino acids: CASSLVGGTSYEQYF. CDR3 DNA sequence: TGTGCCAGCAGTTTAGTAGGGGGCACCTCCTACGAGCAGTACTTC.

The chain couples TRBV15 to TRBJ2-7, with 8 nucleotides matching TRBD2. Germline-derived CDR1 and CDR2 are LNHNV and YYDKDF (reference sequence). The CDR3 has 15 residues. V shed 0 bases and J 4 bases; nucleotides not matched to a gene: 5. CDR3 residues: CATSRDPSGGYEQYF. The DNA for the CDR3 is TGTGCCACCAGCAGAGATCCCAGCGGGGGTTACGAGCAGTACTTC.

The chain joins TRBV7-3 to TRBJ2-3, with 7 bases lining up with TRBD1. Germline V gene data show CDR1 as SGHTA and CDR2 as FQGTGA. Trimming removed 5 bases from V and 2 bases from J; junction bases left unmatched: 13. The CDR3 has 17 amino acids. The CDR3, as DNA: TGTGCCAGCAGCAAGCAACCTCCGGGACAGCCCACAGATACGCAGTATTTT. Translating gives CASSKQPPGQPTDTQYF.

This chain uses TRBV6-6 with TRBJ2-3, with D uncertain. Trimming shortened V by 5 bases and J by 3 bases, and 6 bases separated the two germline ends. This CDR3 comprises 12 residues. Per the germline V gene, CDR1 is MNHNY and CDR2 is SVGAGI (reference sequence). The CDR3 spells CASSLPTDTQYF. The CDR3 bases are TGTGCCAGCAGTCTTCCGACAGATACGCAGTATTTT.

V is TRBV10-3 and J is TRBJ2-2; D is undetermined. The V and J ends lost 4 bases and 0 bases respectively, with 9 bases between them. Looked up from germline, CDR1 is ENHRY and CDR2 is SYGVKD. The CDR3 sequence is 15 residues long. The CDR3 DNA sequence: TGTGCCATCAGTGCAGGCGAGGCGAACACCGGGGAGCTGTTTTTT. This sequence encodes CAISAGEANTGELFF.

This clone came up a few times. The rearrangement uses TRBV2 and TRBJ1-1, with TRBD1 matching 9 bases. CDR3 length equals 12 residues. Looked up from germline, CDR1 is SNHLY and CDR2 is FYNNEI. The J segment lost 7 bases and the V segment lost 8 bases, leaving 5 bases of the junction unmatched. CDR3 DNA: TGTGCCAGCGGTACAGGGGGCCGTGAAGCTTTCTTT. Its protein is CASGTGGREAFF.

The rearrangement uses TRBV7-8 and TRBJ2-1, with TRBD2 matching over 12 bases. V dropped 5 bases and J dropped 6; count of bases not matched to a gene: 5. CDR3 size: 15 residues. The germline CDR1 and CDR2 sequences are SGHVS and FQNEAQ. CDR3 DNA: TGTGCCAGCAGCGTTCTAGCGGGAGGGGTCAATGAGCAGTTCTTC. It specifies CASSVLAGGVNEQFF.

J is TRBJ1-4 and V is TRBV10-3; D gene ambiguous. Germline V gives CDR1 ENHRY, CDR2 SYGVKD. This CDR3 region has 13 residues. Trimming pared 3 bases from V and 5 bases from J, leaving 7 bases between. CDR3: CAISERPNEKLFF. The CDR3 nucleotides read TGTGCCATCAGTGAACGTCCGAATGAAAAACTGTTTTTT.

Of note for this clone: The junction and the germline gene differ at one end; a read error may be behind it. DNA for the CDR3: TGTGCCAGCTCACCACCTGCTAACTCTGGCAACACCATATATTTT. The encoded protein is CASSPPANSGNTIYF. The genes are TRBV18 and TRBJ1-3; D call uncertain. Germline V lookup: CDR1 KGHSH, CDR2 LQKENI. This CDR3 is 15 amino acids long. Full variable domain (rest looked up from reference TRBV18 and TRBJ1-3): NAGVMQNPRHLVRRRGQEARLRCSPMKGHSHVYWYRQLPEEGLKFMVYLQKENIIDESGMPKERFSAEFPKEGPSILRIQQVVRGDSAAYFCASSPPANSGNTIYFGEGSWLTVV.

The V and J genes are TRBV28 and TRBJ2-5; maybe TRBD1 (6 bases). Germline values: CDR1 MDHEN, CDR2 SYDVKM. Deletions cut 11 bases from V and 1 base from J, with 11 bases between. This CDR3 region has 12 residues. The CDR3 bases are TGTGCCGCCAGGGACACCCAAGAGACCCAGTACTTC. It specifies CAARDTQETQYF.

The chain uses TRBV5-5 and TRBJ2-7, with unresolved D. The germline V gene has CDR1 SGHKS and CDR2 YYEKEE (reference sequence). The CDR3 totals 15 residues. V lost 4 bases, J lost 4 bases, and 18 bases lay in between. Written as DNA, the CDR3 is TGTGCCAGCAGCCAGAGTAACAGCGAGAAGTACGAGCAGTACTTC. Residues: CASSQSNSEKYEQYF.

The chain links TRBV9 to TRBJ2-7, with D possibly matching TRBD1 (6 bases). Germline lookup yields CDR1 SGDLS and CDR2 YYNGEE. This CDR3 has 11 residues. V lost 4 bases and J 7 bases, leaving 9 bases between the germline ends. CDR3 sequence: CASSPGEEQYF. CDR3 DNA: TGTGCCAGCAGCCCAGGGGAGGAGCAGTACTTC.

This chain joins TRBV7-8 and TRBJ1-1; the D gene is possibly TRBD1 (5 bases). The germline gives CDR1 SGHVS, CDR2 FQNEAQ. V was pared by 1 base and J by 1 base, with 13 bases between. CDR3 length equals 16 residues. The CDR3 coding sequence is TGTGCCAGCAGCTTAGAAGCGAAGGGGAGGAACACTGAAGCTTTCTTT. Translating gives CASSLEAKGRNTEAFF. The full variable domain, its missing parts supplied by reference TRBV7-8 and TRBJ1-1, is GAGVSQSPRYKVAKRGQDVALRCDPISGHVSLFWYQQALGQGPEFLTYFQNEAQLDKSGLPSDRFFAERPEGSVSTLKIQRTQQEDSAVYLCASSLEAKGRNTEAFFGQGTRLTVV.

The V gene is TRBV4-1, the J gene TRBJ2-3; 8 bases match TRBD2. This CDR3 is built from 18 residues. Germline V gene lookup returns CDR1 MGHRA and CDR2 YSYEKL. J was trimmed by 0 bases and V by 1 base; bases with no gene match: 9. Written as DNA, the CDR3 is TGCGCCAGCAGCCAAGTAGCTGCAGCGGGAGATAGCACAGATACGCAGTATTTT. Translation: CASSQVAAAGDSTDTQYF.

A few counts support this clone. The V call is TRBV10-3, the J call TRBJ1-6; 10 positions agree with TRBD1. Germline values: CDR1 ENHRY, CDR2 SYGVKD. The CDR3 has 16 amino acids. Unmatched junction bases numbered 5, after V lost 2 bases and J lost 7 bases. In DNA, the CDR3 is TGTGCCATCAGTGAGGAGACAGGGGGCGGGAATTCACCCCTCCACTTT. Translating gives CAISEETGGGNSPLHF.

V is TRBV7-6 and J is TRBJ2-2; D is unresolved. This CDR3 spans 14 amino acids. Germline V lookup: CDR1 SGHVS, CDR2 FNYEAQ. Trimming removed 5 bases at V and 1 base at J, with 8 bases between. This chain's CDR3 is CASSLEGNTGELFF. DNA of the CDR3: TGTGCCAGCAGCCTGGAAGGGAACACCGGGGAGCTGTTTTTT.

Only a few counts were recorded for this clone. The chain employs TRBV28 and TRBJ1-3, with D perhaps TRBD1 (6 bases). The CDR3 sequence is 15 residues long. V was cut by 2 bases and J by 2 bases, with 10 bases left in between. Germline CDR1 reads MDHEN; CDR2 reads SYDVKM. CDR3 sequence (DNA): TGTGCCAGCAGTTTAATCCCAGGGGCTGGAAACACCATATATTTT. Amino acids: CASSLIPGAGNTIYF.

The rearrangement links TRBV11-3 to TRBJ2-1; the D is unclear. V lost 4 bases, J lost 2 bases, and 12 bases lay in between. The CDR3 has 15 residues. The V gene's germline CDR1 is SGHNT and CDR2 YENEEA. CDR3 DNA sequence: TGTGCCAGCAGCTCTTACCGGGCTACCTACAATGAGCAGTTCTTC. Translating it yields CASSSYRATYNEQFF.

This clone appeared a single time. The chain has TRBV28 and TRBJ1-1; unclear D gene. The CDR3 contains 11 residues. CDR1 and CDR2 (germline): MDHEN, SYDVKM. V lost 6 bases and J lost 6, with 8 bases in between. CDR3 amino acids: CASSQTAEAFF. CDR3 sequence (DNA): TGTGCCAGCAGCCAAACGGCTGAAGCTTTCTTT.